The clone carrying this T cell receptor beta chain was found once. One base away lies a much larger clone, so this may be a sequencing read error. The sample is drawn from a study of tumor and adjacent non-tumor tissue in lung cancer. A modified ARM-PCR protocol with three rounds of nested PCR amplified TCRbeta. TCRdb passed the multiplex PCR reads through MiXCR, listing each CDR3 protein once. The repertoire holds roughly 48,000 distinct CDR3 sequences, with around 67% as singletons. This sample's RNA came from whole unsorted tissue. The normal lung tissue was taken more than 3 cm from the tumor edge. CDR1 MDHEN and CDR2 SYDVKM come from the germline V gene. The CDR3 loop spans 13 amino acids.

The sample was distant non-tumor lung tissue. The chain employs TRBV28 and TRBJ1-1, with a weak D call TRBD1 (5 bases). The TCR sequence derives from a woman aged 70 to 79 with non-small cell lung cancer. The CDR3 region is CVSGTTGDTEAFF. CDR3 coding DNA: TGTGTCAGCGGAACCACAGGTGACACTGAAGCTTTCTTT.